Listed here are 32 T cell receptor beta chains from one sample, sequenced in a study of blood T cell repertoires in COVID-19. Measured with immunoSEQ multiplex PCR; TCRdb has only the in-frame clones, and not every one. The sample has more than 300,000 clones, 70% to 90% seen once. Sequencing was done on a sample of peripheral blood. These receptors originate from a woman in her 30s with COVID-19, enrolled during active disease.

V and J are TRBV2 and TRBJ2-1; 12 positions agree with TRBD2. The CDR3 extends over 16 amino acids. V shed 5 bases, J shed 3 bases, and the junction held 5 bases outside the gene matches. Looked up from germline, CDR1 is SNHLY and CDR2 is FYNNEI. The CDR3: CASSRQTSGGYNEQFF. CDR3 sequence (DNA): TGTGCCAGCAGTCGTCAGACTAGCGGGGGCTACAATGAGCAGTTCTTC.

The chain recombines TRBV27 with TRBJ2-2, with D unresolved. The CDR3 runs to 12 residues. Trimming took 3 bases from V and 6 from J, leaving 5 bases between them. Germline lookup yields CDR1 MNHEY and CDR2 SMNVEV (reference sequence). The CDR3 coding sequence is TGTGCCAGCAGTTTTCTCCCCGGGGAGCTGTTTTTT. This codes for CASSFLPGELFF.

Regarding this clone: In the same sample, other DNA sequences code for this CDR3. CDR3 sequence reads: CASSPQGDTEAFF. The CDR3 nucleotides read TGTGCCAGCTCACCACAGGGGGACACTGAAGCTTTCTTT. The rearrangement links TRBV18 to TRBJ1-1; D possibly corresponds to TRBD1 (6 bases). The CDR3 consists of 13 residues. Germline V gene data show CDR1 as KGHSH and CDR2 as LQKENI. Deletions cut 1 base from V and 3 bases from J, with 6 bases between.

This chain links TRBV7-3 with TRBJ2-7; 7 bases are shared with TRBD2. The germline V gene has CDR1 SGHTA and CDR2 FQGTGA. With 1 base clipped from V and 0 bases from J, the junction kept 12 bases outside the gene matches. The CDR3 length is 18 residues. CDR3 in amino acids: CASSLNGLASGLSYEQYF. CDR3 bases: TGTGCCAGCAGCTTAAACGGGCTTGCTAGCGGTCTCTCCTACGAGCAGTACTTC.

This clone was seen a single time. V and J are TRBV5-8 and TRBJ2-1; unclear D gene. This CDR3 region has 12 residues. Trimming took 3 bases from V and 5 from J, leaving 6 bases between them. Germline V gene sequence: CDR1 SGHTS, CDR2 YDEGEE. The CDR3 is CASSSQNNEQFF. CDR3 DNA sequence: TGTGCCAGCAGCTCACAGAACAATGAGCAGTTCTTC.

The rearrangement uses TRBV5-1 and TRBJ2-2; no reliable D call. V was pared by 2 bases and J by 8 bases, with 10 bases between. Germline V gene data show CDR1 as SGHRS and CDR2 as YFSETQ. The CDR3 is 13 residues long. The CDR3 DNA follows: TGCGCCAGCAGCTTTTTGTCCCCGGGGGAGCTGTTTTTT. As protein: CASSFLSPGELFF.

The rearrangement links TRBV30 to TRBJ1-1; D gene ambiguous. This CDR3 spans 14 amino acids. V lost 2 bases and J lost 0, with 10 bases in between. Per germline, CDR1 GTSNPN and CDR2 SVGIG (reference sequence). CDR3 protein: CAWSSPGVNTEAFF. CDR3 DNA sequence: TGTGCCTGGAGTTCCCCCGGGGTGAACACTGAAGCTTTCTTT. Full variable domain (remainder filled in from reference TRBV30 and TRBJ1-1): SQTIHQWPATLVQPVGSPLSLECTVEGTSNPNLYWYRQAAGRGLQLLFYSVGIGQISSEVPQNLSASRPQDRQFILSSKKLLLSDSGFYLCAWSSPGVNTEAFFGQGTRLTVV.

CDR3 residues: CASMKGVGPQHF. Here the CDR3 DNA reads TGTGCCAGTATGAAGGGAGTAGGGCCCCAGCATTTT. The chain uses TRBV19 and TRBJ1-5; no definite D call. Germline V gene sequence: CDR1 LNHDA, CDR2 SQIVND (reference sequence). CDR3 length: 12 amino acids. Deletions cut 7 bases from V and 9 bases from J, with 13 bases between.

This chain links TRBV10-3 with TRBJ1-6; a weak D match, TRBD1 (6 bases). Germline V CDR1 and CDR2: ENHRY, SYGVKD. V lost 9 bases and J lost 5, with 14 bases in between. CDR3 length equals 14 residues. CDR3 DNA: TGTGCCATACGGGACAACCCAAATAATTCACCCCTCCACTTT. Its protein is CAIRDNPNNSPLHF.

The CDR3 loop reads CASSQERGDTQYF. The CDR3 coding sequence is TGCGCCAGCAGCCAAGAAAGGGGAGATACGCAGTATTTT. The chain joins TRBV4-3 to TRBJ2-3, with D possibly being TRBD1 (5 bases). Trimming left V 0 bases short and J 5 bases short, with 6 bases between. Germline CDR1 is LGHNA and CDR2 is YSLEER. The CDR3 length is 13 residues.

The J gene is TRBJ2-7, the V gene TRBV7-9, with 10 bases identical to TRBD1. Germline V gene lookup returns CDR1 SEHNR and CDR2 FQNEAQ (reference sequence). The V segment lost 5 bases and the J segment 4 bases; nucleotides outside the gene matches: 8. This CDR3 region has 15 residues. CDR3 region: CASSPPGQGWYEQYF. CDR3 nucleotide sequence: TGTGCCAGCAGCCCTCCGGGACAGGGGTGGTACGAGCAGTACTTC. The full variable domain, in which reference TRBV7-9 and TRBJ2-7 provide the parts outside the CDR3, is DTGVSQNPRHKITKRGQNVTFRCDPISEHNRLYWYRQTLGQGPEFLTYFQNEAQLEKSRLLSDRFSAERPKGSFSTLEIQRTEQGDSAMYLCASSPPGQGWYEQYFGPGTRLTVT.

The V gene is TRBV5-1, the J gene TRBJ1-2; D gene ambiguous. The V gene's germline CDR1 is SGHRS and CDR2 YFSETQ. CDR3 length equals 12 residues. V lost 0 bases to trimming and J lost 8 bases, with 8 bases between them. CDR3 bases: TGCGCCAGCAGCTTGGAGAGGGCGGGCTACACCTTC. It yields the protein CASSLERAGYTF.

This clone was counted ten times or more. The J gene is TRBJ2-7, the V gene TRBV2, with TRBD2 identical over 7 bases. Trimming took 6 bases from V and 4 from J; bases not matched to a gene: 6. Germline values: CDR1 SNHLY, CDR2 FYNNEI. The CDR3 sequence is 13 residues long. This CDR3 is CASRAGPDYEQYF. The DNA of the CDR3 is TGTGCCAGCAGAGCGGGACCCGATTACGAGCAGTACTTC. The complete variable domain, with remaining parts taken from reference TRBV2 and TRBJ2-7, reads EPEVTQTPSHQVTQMGQEVILRCVPISNHLYFYWYRQILGQKVEFLVSFYNNEISEKSEIFDDQFSVERPDGSNFTLKIRSTKLEDSAMYFCASRAGPDYEQYFGPGTRLTVT.

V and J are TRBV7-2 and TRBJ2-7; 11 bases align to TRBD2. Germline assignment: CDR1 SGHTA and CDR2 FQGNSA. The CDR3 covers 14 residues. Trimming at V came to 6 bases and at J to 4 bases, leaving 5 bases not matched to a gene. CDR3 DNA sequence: TGTGCCAGCAGGCAGACTAGCGGGGAATACGAGCAGTACTTC. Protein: CASRQTSGEYEQYF.

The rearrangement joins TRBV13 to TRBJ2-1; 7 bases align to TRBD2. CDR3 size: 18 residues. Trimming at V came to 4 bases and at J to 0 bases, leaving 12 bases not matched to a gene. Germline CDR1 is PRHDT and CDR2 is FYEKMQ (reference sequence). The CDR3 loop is CASSYGGGGTSSYNEQFF. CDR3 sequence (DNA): TGTGCCAGCAGCTACGGCGGGGGTGGGACCAGCTCCTACAATGAGCAGTTCTTC.

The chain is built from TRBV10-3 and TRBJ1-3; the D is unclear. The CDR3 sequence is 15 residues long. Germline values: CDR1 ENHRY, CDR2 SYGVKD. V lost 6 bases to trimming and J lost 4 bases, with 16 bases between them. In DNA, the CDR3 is TGTGCCATCAGACCCGGGTTCCCGACGGGAAACACCATATATTTT. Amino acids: CAIRPGFPTGNTIYF.

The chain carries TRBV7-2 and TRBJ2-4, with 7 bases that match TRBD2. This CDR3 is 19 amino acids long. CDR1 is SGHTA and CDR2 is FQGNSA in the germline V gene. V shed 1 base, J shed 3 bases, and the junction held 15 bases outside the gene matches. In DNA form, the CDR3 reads TGTGCCAGCAGCTTAGAAGCTTGGTCCACGGGGAGGGACAAAAACATTCAGTACTTC. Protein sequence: CASSLEAWSTGRDKNIQYF.

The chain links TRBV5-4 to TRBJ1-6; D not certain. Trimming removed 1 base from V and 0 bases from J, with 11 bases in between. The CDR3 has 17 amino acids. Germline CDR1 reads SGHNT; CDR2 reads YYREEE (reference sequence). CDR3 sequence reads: CASSLFLSNSYNSPLHF. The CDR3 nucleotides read TGTGCCAGCAGCTTGTTTCTTAGTAACTCCTATAATTCACCCCTCCACTTT.

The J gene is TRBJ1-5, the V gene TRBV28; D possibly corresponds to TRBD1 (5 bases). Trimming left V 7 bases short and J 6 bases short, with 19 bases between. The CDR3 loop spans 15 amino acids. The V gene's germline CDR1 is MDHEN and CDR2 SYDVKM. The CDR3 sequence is CASMEKGREGQPQHF. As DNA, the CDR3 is TGTGCCAGCATGGAGAAAGGCAGGGAGGGTCAGCCCCAGCATTTT.

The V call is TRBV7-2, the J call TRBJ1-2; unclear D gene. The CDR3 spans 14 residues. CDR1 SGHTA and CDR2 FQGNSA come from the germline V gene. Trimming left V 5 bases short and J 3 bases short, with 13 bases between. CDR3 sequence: CASSAAAVDYGYTF. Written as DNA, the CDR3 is TGTGCCAGCAGCGCCGCCGCGGTGGACTATGGCTACACCTTC.

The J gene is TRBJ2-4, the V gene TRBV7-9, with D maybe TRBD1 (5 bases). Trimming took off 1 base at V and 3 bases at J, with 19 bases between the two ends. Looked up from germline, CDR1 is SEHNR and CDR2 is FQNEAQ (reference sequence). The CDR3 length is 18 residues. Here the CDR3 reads CASSLERSGLNVKNIQYF. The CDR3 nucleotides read TGTGCCAGCAGCTTAGAGAGGTCAGGGCTCAATGTCAAAAACATTCAGTACTTC.

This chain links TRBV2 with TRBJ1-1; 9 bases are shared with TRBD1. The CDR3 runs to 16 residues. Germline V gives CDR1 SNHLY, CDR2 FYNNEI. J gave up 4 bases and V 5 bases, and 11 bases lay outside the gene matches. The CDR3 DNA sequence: TGTGCCAGCAGTCCCGACCTGGGACAGGGAGGCACTGAAGCTTTCTTT. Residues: CASSPDLGQGGTEAFF.

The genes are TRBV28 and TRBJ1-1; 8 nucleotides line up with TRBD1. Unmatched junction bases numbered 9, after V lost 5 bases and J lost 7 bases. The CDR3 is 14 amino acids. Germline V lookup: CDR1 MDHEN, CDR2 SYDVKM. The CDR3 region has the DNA TGTGCCAGCAGTCCCAAGGACAGGGATGATGAAGCTTTCTTT. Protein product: CASSPKDRDDEAFF.

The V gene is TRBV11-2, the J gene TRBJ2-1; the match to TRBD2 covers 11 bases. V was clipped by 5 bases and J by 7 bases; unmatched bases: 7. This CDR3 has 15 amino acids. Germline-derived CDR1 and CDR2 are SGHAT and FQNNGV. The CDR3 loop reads CASSHTSGGGNEQFF. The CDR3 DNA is TGTGCCAGCAGCCACACTAGCGGGGGAGGTAATGAGCAGTTCTTC.

This CDR3 is CASSEQGRTEAFF. Written as DNA, the CDR3 is TGTGCCAGCAGTGAACAGGGTAGGACTGAAGCTTTCTTT. V and J are TRBV6-4 and TRBJ1-1, with a possible D match to TRBD1 (6 bases). Looked up from germline, CDR1 is MRHNA and CDR2 is SNTAGT. Trimming shortened V by 3 bases and J by 5 bases, and 10 bases separated the two germline ends. CDR3 length: 13 amino acids.

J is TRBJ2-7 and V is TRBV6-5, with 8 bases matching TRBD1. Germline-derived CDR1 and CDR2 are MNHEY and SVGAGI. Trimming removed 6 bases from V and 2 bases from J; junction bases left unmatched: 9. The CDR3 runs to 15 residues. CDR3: CASSSRGLETYEQYF. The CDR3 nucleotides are TGTGCCAGCAGCTCCAGGGGGCTTGAGACCTACGAGCAGTACTTC.

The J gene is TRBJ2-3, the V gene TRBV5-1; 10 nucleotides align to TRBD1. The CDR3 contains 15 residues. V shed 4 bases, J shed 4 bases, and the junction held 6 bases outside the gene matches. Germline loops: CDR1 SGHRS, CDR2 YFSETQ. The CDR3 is CASSPTGTGADTQYF. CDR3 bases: TGCGCCAGCAGCCCAACCGGGACAGGGGCAGATACGCAGTATTTT.

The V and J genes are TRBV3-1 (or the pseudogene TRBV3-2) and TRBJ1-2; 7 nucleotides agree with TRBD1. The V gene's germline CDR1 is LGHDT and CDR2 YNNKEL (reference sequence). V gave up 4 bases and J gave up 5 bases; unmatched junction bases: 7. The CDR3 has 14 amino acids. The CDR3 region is CASSLHKGQYGYTF. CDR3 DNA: TGTGCCAGCAGCCTACACAAGGGACAGTATGGCTACACCTTC.

The CDR3 nucleotides read TGTGCCAGCAGGAAGACAGGGGGCCTCACCTTC. Translation gives CASRKTGGLTF. The rearrangement uses TRBV3-1 (or the pseudogene TRBV3-2) and TRBJ1-2; 10 nucleotides agree with TRBD1. CDR1 LGHDT and CDR2 YNNKEL come from the germline V gene (reference sequence). The CDR3 is 11 residues long. With V trimmed by 6 bases and J by 13 bases, 5 bases remained unmatched.

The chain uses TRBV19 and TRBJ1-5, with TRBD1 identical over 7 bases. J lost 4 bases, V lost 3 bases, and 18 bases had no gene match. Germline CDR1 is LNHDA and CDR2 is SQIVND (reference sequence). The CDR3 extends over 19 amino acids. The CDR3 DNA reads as TGTGCCAGTAGTATCTTTCCGATTTCCAGGACAGGAGATAATCAGCCCCAGCATTTT. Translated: CASSIFPISRTGDNQPQHF.

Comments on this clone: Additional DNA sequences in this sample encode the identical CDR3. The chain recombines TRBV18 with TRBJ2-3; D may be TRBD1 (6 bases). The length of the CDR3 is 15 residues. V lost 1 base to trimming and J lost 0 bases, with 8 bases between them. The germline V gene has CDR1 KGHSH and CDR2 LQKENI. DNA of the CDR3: TGTGCCAGCTCACCACGCCAGGGGAGCACAGATACGCAGTATTTT. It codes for CASSPRQGSTDTQYF.

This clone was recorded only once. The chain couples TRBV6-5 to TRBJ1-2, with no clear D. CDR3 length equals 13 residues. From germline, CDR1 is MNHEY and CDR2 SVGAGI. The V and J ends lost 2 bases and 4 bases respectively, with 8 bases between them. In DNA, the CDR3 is TGTGCCAGCAGTTACGGCAAGATCTATGGCTACACCTTC. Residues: CASSYGKIYGYTF.